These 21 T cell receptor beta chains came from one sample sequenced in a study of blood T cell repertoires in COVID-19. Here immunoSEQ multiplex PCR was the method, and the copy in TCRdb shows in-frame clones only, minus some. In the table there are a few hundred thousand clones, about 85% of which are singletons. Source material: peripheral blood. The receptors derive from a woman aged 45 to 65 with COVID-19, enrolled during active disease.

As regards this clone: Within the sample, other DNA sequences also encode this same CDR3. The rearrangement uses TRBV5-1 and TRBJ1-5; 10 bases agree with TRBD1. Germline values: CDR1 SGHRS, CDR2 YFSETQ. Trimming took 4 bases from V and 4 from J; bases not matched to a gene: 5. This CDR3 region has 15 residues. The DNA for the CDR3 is TGCGCCAGCAGCCTAGGGACAGGGGCAAATCAGCCCCAGCATTTT. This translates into CASSLGTGANQPQHF.

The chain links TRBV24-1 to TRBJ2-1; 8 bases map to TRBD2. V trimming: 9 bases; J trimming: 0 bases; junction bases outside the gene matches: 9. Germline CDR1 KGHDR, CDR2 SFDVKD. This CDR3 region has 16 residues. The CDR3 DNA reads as TGTGCCACCGGCGGGGGGAAAGGACGCTCCTACAATGAGCAGTTCTTC. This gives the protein CATGGGKGRSYNEQFF.

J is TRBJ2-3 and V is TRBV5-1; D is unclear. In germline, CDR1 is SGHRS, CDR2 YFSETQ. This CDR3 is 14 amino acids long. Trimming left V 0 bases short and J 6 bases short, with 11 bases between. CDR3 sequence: CASSLVPDMDTQYF. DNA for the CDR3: TGCGCCAGCAGCTTGGTACCCGACATGGATACGCAGTATTTT.

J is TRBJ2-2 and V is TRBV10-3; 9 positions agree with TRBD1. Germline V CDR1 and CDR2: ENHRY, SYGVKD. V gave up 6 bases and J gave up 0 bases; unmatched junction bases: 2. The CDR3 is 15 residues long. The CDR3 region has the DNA TGTGCCATCAGGAGGACAGGGGCGAACACCGGGGAGCTGTTTTTT. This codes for CAIRRTGANTGELFF.

The DNA of the CDR3 is TGTGCCAGCAGTTACCCGGGTTGGAACTATGGCTACACCTTC. As protein: CASSYPGWNYGYTF. V is TRBV28 and J is TRBJ1-2; D call uncertain. This CDR3 contains 14 residues. Germline V gives CDR1 MDHEN, CDR2 SYDVKM. The germline V and J ends were trimmed by 4 bases and 2 bases, with 11 bases remaining between them.

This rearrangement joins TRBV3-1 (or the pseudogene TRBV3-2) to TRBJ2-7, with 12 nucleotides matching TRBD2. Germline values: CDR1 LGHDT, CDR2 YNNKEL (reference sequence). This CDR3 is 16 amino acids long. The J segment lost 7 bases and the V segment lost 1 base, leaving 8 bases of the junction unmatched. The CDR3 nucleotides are TGTGCCAGCAGCCAAGGATGGTCTAGCGGGGGGGCGGAGCAGTACTTC. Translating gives CASSQGWSSGGAEQYF.

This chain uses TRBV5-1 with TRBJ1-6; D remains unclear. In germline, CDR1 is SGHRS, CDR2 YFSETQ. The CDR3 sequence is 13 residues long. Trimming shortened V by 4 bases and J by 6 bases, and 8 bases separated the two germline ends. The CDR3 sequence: CASSGQVNSPLHF. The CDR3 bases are TGCGCCAGCAGCGGGCAGGTTAATTCACCCCTCCACTTT.

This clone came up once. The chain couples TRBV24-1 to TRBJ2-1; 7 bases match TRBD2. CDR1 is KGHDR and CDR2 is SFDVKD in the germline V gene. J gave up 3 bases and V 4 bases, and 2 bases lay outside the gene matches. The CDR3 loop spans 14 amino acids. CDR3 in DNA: TGTGCCACCAGTGAGGGAGGGCTCTACAATGAGCAGTTCTTC. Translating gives CATSEGGLYNEQFF.

The CDR3 DNA follows: TGTGCCAGCAGTTACTCGGGAGACAGGGGGCTACCCCTCCACTTT. This translates into CASSYSGDRGLPLHF. The chain couples TRBV6-6 to TRBJ1-6; 10 bases align to TRBD1. There are 15 residues in the CDR3. Germline-derived CDR1 and CDR2 are MNHNY and SVGAGI (reference sequence). After removal of 0 bases from V and 12 bases from J, the junction contained 5 bases not matched to a gene.

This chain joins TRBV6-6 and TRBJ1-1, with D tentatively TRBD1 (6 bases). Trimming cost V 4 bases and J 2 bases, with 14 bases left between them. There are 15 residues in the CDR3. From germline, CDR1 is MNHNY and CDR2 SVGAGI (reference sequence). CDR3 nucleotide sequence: TGTGCCAGCAGTTTGCTGACAGGAAAAAACACTGAAGCTTTCTTT. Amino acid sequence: CASSLLTGKNTEAFF.

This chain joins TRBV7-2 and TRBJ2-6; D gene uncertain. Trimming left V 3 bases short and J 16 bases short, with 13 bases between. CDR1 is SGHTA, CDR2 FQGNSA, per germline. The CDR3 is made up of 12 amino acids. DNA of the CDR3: TGTGCCAGCAGCTTTTTAGACACCAAGCTGACTTTC. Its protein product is CASSFLDTKLTF. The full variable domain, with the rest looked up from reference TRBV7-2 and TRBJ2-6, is GAGVSQSPSNKVTEKGKDVELRCDPISGHTALYWYRQSLGQGLEFLIYFQGNSAPDKSGLPSDRFSAERTGGSVSTLTIQRTQQEDSAVYLCASSFLDTKLTFGAGSRLTVL.

This CDR3 reads CASRNLGGLGTDTQYF. The CDR3 DNA sequence: TGTGCCAGCAGAAACCTGGGGGGGCTGGGCACAGATACGCAGTATTTT. This rearrangement joins TRBV11-2 to TRBJ2-3; D is perhaps TRBD2 (7 bases). Between the trimmed V and J ends, which lost 6 bases and 1 base, there was a span of 17 bases. CDR1 and CDR2 from the germline V gene are SGHAT and FQNNGV. There are 16 residues in the CDR3.

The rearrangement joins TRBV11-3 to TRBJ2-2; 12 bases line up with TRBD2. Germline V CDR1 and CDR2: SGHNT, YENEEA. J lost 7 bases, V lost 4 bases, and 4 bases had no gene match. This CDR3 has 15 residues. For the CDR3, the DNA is TGTGCCAGCAGCTACGGGACTAGCGGGTTCGGGGAGCTGTTTTTT. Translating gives CASSYGTSGFGELFF.

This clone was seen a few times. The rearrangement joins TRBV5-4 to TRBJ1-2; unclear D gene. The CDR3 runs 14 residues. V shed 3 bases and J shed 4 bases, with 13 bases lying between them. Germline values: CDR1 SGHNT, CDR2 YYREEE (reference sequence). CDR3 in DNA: TGTGCCAGCAGCTACGGCGGATCTTCCTATGGCTACACCTTC. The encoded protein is CASSYGGSSYGYTF.

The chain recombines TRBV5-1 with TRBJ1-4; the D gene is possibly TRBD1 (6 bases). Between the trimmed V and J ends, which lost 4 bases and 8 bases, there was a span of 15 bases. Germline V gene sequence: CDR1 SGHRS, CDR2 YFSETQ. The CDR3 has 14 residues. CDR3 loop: CASSPGHIEEKLFF. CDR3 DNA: TGCGCCAGCAGCCCGGGACACATTGAAGAAAAACTGTTTTTT. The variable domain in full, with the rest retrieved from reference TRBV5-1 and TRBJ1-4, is KAGVTQTPRYLIKTRGQQVTLSCSPISGHRSVSWYQQTPGQGLQFLFEYFSETQRNKGNFPGRFSGRQFSNSRSEMNVSTLELGDSALYLCASSPGHIEEKLFFGSGTQLSVL.

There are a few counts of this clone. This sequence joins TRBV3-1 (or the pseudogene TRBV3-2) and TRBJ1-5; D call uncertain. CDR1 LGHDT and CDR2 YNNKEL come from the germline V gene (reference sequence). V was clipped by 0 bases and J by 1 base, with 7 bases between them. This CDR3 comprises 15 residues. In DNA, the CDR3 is TGTGCCAGCAGCCAAGATCCAGGCAGCAATCAGCCCCAGCATTTT. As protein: CASSQDPGSNQPQHF.

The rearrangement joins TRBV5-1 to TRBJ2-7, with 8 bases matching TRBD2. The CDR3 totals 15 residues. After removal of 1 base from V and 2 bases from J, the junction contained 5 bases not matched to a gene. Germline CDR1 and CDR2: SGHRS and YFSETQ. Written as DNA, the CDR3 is TGCGCCAGCAGCTTGCCGACTAGCGACACCTACGAGCAGTACTTC. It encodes CASSLPTSDTYEQYF.

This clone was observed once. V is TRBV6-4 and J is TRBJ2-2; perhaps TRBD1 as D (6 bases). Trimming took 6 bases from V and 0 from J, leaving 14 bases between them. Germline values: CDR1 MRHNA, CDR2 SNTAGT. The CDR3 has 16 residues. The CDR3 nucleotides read TGTGCCAGCAGAAGACAGGCCCTCGCGAACACCGGGGAGCTGTTTTTT. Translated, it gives CASRRQALANTGELFF.

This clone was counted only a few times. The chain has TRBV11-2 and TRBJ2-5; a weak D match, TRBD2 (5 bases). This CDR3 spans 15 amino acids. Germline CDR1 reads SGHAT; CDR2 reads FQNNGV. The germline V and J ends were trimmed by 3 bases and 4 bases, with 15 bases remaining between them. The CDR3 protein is CASSFFFRGTETQYF. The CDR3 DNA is TGTGCCAGCAGCTTTTTCTTCCGGGGTACAGAGACCCAGTACTTC.

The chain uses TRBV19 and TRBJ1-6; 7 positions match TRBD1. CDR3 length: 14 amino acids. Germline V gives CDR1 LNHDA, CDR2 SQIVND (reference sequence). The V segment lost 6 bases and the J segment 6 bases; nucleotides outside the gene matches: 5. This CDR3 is CASRRDSVNSPLHF. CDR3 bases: TGTGCCAGTAGACGGGACAGTGTTAATTCACCCCTCCACTTT.

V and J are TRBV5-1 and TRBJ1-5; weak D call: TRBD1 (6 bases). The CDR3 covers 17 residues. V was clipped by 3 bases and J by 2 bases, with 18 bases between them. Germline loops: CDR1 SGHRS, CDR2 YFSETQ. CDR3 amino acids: CASSSVPRGAGNQPQHF. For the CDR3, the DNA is TGCGCCAGCAGCTCCGTCCCCAGGGGCGCAGGCAATCAGCCCCAGCATTTT.